What follows are 6 T cell receptor beta chains derived from one specimen sequenced in a study of graft-versus-host responses after intestinal transplantation (dated by TCRdb to the early 2020s). The protocol used for the library was the immunoSEQ multiplex PCR assay. TCRdb mirrors the immuneACCESS table, restricted to in-frame sequences. Some clones are absent from its copies; in checked studies, under half trace to an unresolved V gene, and the reason for the others is unknown. The sample has 43,000 or so clones on record, around 96% of them singletons. Approximately 1.4% of the sample belongs to the ten largest clones. Sequences were derived from PBMCs, sampled 330 to 350 days after intestinal transplant. These TCRs come from a human patient who received an intestinal transplant, so some T cells may come from the graft donor.

V usage is TRBV6-1 and J usage is TRBJ2-6; D might be TRBD2 (7 bases). Trimming removed 3 bases at V and 0 bases at J, with 15 bases between. The CDR3 totals 18 residues. CDR1 and CDR2 (germline): MNHNS, SASEGT. This CDR3 reads CASSDLGRGGSGANVLTF. CDR3 DNA sequence: TGTGCCAGCAGTGACCTTGGAAGGGGGGGCTCTGGGGCCAACGTCCTGACTTTC.

This chain's CDR3 is CAISQTGPKDTLQYF. The CDR3 bases are TGTGCCATCAGCCAGACAGGCCCCAAGGATACGTTGCAGTACTTC. The chain has TRBV10-3 and TRBJ2-7; possibly TRBD1 for D (6 bases). This CDR3 contains 15 residues. Trimming left V 6 bases short and J 9 bases short, with 24 bases between. Germline values: CDR1 ENHRY, CDR2 SYGVKD.

This chain links TRBV18 with TRBJ1-5, with no clear D. The V gene's germline CDR1 is KGHSH and CDR2 LQKENI. Trimming took off 6 bases at V and 0 bases at J, with 6 bases between the two ends. The length of the CDR3 is 13 residues. CDR3: CASSGFSNQPQHF. The CDR3 DNA follows: TGTGCCAGCTCGGGATTTAGCAATCAGCCCCAGCATTTT.

The chain employs TRBV7-3 and TRBJ1-1; D gene uncertain. The germline V gene encodes CDR1 SGHTA and CDR2 FQGTGA. The V gene lost 0 bases and the J gene lost 1 base, with 6 bases spanning the gap. The CDR3 length is 14 residues. The DNA for the CDR3 is TGTGCCAGCAGCTTAACGGGTGGGAACACTGAAGCTTTCTTT. Residues: CASSLTGGNTEAFF.

This clone is a singleton in its sample. This CDR3 reads CAISVQGTYNSPLHF. Here the CDR3 DNA reads TGTGCCATCAGCGTACAGGGGACCTATAATTCACCCCTCCACTTT. The chain uses TRBV10-3 and TRBJ1-6; 7 nucleotides align to TRBD1. Trimming at V came to 6 bases and at J to 2 bases, leaving 4 bases not matched to a gene. The CDR3 runs to 15 residues. Germline CDR1 reads ENHRY; CDR2 reads SYGVKD.

This chain connects TRBV2 to TRBJ2-3; 7 bases align to TRBD1. Unmatched junction bases numbered 3, after V lost 6 bases and J lost 0 bases. The V gene's germline CDR1 is SNHLY and CDR2 FYNNEI. The CDR3 has 14 amino acids. The chain's CDR3 is CASSRDRSTDTQYF. CDR3 nucleotides: TGTGCCAGCAGCCGGGACAGAAGCACAGATACGCAGTATTTT.